One TCR beta chain is described in this entry. No antigen is known for it. Base qualities are not recorded, but no much larger clone differs from it by a single base. This entry is derived from a study of blood T cell repertoires in COVID-19 (TCRdb year 2020). About the study as a whole: Collaborator samples came from the United States, Italy and Spain and covered acute and convalescent phases of COVID-19. Subjects who had been exposed to COVID-19, were actively infected with it, or had recovered from it provided the deeply sampled blood TCRbeta repertoires that made up the dataset. A de-identified subject ID, COVID-19 status, age in years and sex were almost always included in the sample metadata. A freely available public database, intended as a resource for researchers studying the immune response to SARS-CoV-2, is where the repertoires were released. The material from the prospective study consisted of cDNA or gDNA derived from T cells, B-cell-depleted T cells, or PBMCs. The samples were drawn from the first 160 participants of the ongoing ImmuneRACE study and from some 1,300 subjects provided by 6 global collaborators. Where available, HLA class I and class II types were taken from metadata supplied by the sample provider and were not determined by assay-based typing. Overall study outcomes, separate from this receptor: Clinical and demographic metadata were provided uncurated, with the amount varying by source and participant.

TCRbeta CDR3 regions were amplified from genomic DNA by means of the immunoSEQ Assay, a bias-controlled multiplex PCR. On the study's bioinformatics: The number of nucleated cells in each sample was estimated by amplification of reference gene primers within the assay. Sequence reads were collapsed and filtered to measure the absolute abundance of every unique TCRbeta CDR3 rearrangement. Productive Simpson clonality was computed per sample as the square root of Simpson's diversity index over productive rearrangements. The immuneACCESS repertoire file appears here via TCRdb, limited to in-frame rearrangements. These files lack a portion of the clones; in checked studies, under half of the deficit traces to unresolved V genes, and the cause of the others is not known. V and J calls and clone size come straight from that table; D and trimming were deduced from the DNA. The sample profile shows about 120,000 clones; over 60% of them were found once. The ten largest clonotypes hold over 7% of the sample.

From cysteine to phenylalanine, the CDR3 is 15 amino acids long. Just CDR3 DNA is preserved here, 45 bases in frame from base 1. V trim: 5 bases; J trim: 6 bases; unmatched bases: 8. CDR1 and CDR2 (SGHNT, YYREEE) derive from the germline V gene (reference sequence). Each collaborating institution followed its own protocols to collect whole blood in K2EDTA tubes. For TCRbeta analysis, collaborators shipped samples as frozen whole blood, isolated PBMCs, or DNA extracted from either of those sample types. Material: peripheral blood. The chain links TRBV5-4 with TRBJ1-6, with TRBD1 matching 7 junction bases. This clonotype was sampled from a human donor in a cohort sampled during active COVID-19. In nucleotide form, the sequence is TGTGCCAGCAGTTTTGGGACAGCACCTAATTCACCCCTCCACTTT. It codes for CASSFGTAPNSPLHF.